The rows below give T cell receptor beta chains drawn from one sample of a study of blood T cells in healthy people across ages. TCRdb re-called the 5' RACE reads with MiXCR, one entry per CDR3 protein. Here the sample spans 1.4 million to 1.5 million distinct CDR3 sequences, approximately 38% being singletons. Sample: blood. Every receptor here comes from a young woman in good health. The CDR3 runs from the conserved cysteine through the conserved F or W. A D gene is named only where the DNA matches it firmly. Size tells how often a clone was seen (once, few, many) or the class of an expanded clone, and some rows leave it out.

clone size,J gene,V gene,CDR3 length,D gene,CDR3 protein,CDR3 DNA
.,TRBJ1-5,TRBV2,15,.,CASSEAGMGNQPQHF,TGTGCCAGCAGTGAAGCAGGTATGGGCAATCAGCCCCAGCATTTT
few,TRBJ2-1,TRBV12-3/TRBV12-4,14,TRBD2,CASPGLAGLDEQFF,TGTGCCAGTCCGGGACTAGCGGGCCTCGATGAGCAGTTCTTC
.,TRBJ1-6,TRBV4-1,16,.,CASSAVGPGLNSPLHF,TGCGCCAGCAGCGCAGTGGGGCCGGGTTTAAATTCACCCCTCCACTTT
few,TRBJ1-2,TRBV27,13,.,CASRKSNDYGYTF,TGTGCCAGCAGAAAGAGTAATGACTATGGCTACACCTTC
.,TRBJ1-6,TRBV7-8,16,TRBD1,CASSSRDRENNSPLHF,TGTGCCAGCAGCTCCAGAGACAGGGAAAATAATTCACCCCTCCACTTT
.,TRBJ2-7,TRBV10-3,12,TRBD2,CAISPPRGEQYF,TGTGCCATCAGCCCCCCGCGGGGGGAGCAGTACTTC
.,TRBJ2-5,TRBV27,16,.,CASSSGGARVEETQYF,TGTGCCAGCAGTTCTGGGGGGGCCAGGGTTGAGGAGACCCAGTACTTC
.,TRBJ2-5,TRBV6-1,14,TRBD2,CASSDWAGGNEQYF,TGTGCCAGCAGTGATTGGGCGGGAGGTAATGAGCAGTACTTC
.,TRBJ2-7,TRBV9,16,.,CASSVGGMEASYEQYF,TGTGCCAGCAGCGTAGGTGGTATGGAGGCCTCCTACGAGCAGTACTTC
.,TRBJ2-1,TRBV12-3/TRBV12-4,14,TRBD2,CASRGRRDYNEQFF,TGTGCCAGCAGGGGGCGAAGGGACTATAATGAGCAGTTCTTC
.,TRBJ1-6,TRBV15,15,.,CATSRSPGYNSPLHF,TGTGCCACCAGCAGGAGCCCAGGTTATAATTCACCCCTCCACTTT
.,TRBJ1-2,TRBV20-1,11,.,CSAPRNYGHTF,TGCAGTGCTCCGCGTAACTATGGCCACACCTTC